A selection of T cell receptor beta chains follows, all from one sample in a study. One entry per CDR3 protein, called by TCRdb with MiXCR from the 5' RACE reads. The data contain tens of thousands of distinct CDR3 sequences, 30% of them singletons. The sample taken for sequencing was tumor-infiltrating memory CD4+ T cells sorted from the breast tumor. These receptors were taken from a female donor with breast cancer. Both conserved end residues are part of each CDR3. The D gene is left open where the match is weak. Clone size, where shown, is once, few, many, or a class for clones that have expanded.

. | TRBJ2-1 | TRBV27 | . | CAGSPDDNEQFF | TGTGCCGGCAGTCCGGATGACAATGAGCAGTTCTTC
. | TRBJ1-4 | TRBV5-4 | . | CASSKGRDTEKLFF | TGTGCCAGCAGTAAAGGGAGGGACACTGAAAAACTGTTTTTT
. | TRBJ2-5 | TRBV20-1 | TRBD2 | CSAPRLAFGAGTQYF | TGCAGTGCCCCAAGACTAGCGTTCGGTGCCGGGACCCAGTACTTC
. | TRBJ2-7 | TRBV29-1 | TRBD1 | CSVSHHRTGISYEQYF | TGCAGCGTTTCTCACCATAGGACAGGGATTAGCTACGAGCAGTACTTC
once | TRBJ2-5 | TRBV10-3 | TRBD2 | CAISALAGGVQETQYF | TGTGCCATCAGTGCACTAGCGGGAGGGGTCCAAGAGACCCAGTACTTC
few | TRBJ2-2 | TRBV24-1 | . | CATQGYRPNTGELFF | TGTGCCACGCAGGGGTACCGCCCGAACACCGGGGAGCTGTTTTTT
many | TRBJ1-1 | TRBV3-1 | . | CASSSEKEFEAFF | TGTGCCAGCAGCTCCGAGAAGGAATTTGAAGCTTTCTTT
. | TRBJ2-1 | TRBV7-8 | TRBD2 | CASSPRATSGNEQFF | TGTGCCAGCAGCCCCCGGGCGACTAGCGGGAATGAGCAGTTCTTC
. | TRBJ2-1 | TRBV7-2 | . | CASSLEPRFYNEQFF | TGTGCCAGCAGCCTAGAGCCCCGTTTCTACAATGAGCAGTTCTTC
. | TRBJ2-5 | TRBV5-4 | . | CASSLVGTARETQYF | TGTGCCAGCAGCTTGGTGGGGACTGCGAGGGAGACCCAGTACTTC
. | TRBJ1-1 | TRBV2 | . | CATPGPLGNTEAFF | TGTGCCACACCGGGGCCGTTGGGGAACACTGAAGCTTTCTTT
few | TRBJ2-6 | TRBV12-3/TRBV12-4 | TRBD1 | CASSFGTGGSGANVLTF | TGTGCCAGCAGCTTCGGGACAGGCGGCTCTGGGGCCAACGTCCTGACTTTC
. | TRBJ2-3 | TRBV4-3 | TRBD2 | CANSHKLAGGPATQYF | TGCGCCAACAGCCATAAGCTAGCGGGAGGGCCAGCTACGCAGTATTTT
few | TRBJ2-3 | TRBV4-1 | . | CASSQADTQYF | TGCGCCAGCAGCCAAGCCGATACGCAGTATTTT